This TCR beta chain is drawn from a study of blood T cell repertoires in COVID-19. About the research overall: PBMCs, B-cell-depleted T cells, or T cells were the source of the cDNA or gDNA that made up the material.

CDR3 length equals 14 residues. V was shortened by 10 bases and J by 9 bases, with 22 bases between the two germline ends. The germline V gene has CDR1 SNHLY and CDR2 FYNNEI. Method: immunoSEQ multiplex PCR; TCRdb's copy keeps in-frame clones and lacks some. The sample has some 65,000 clones; 65% to 80% are singletons. The genes are TRBV2 and TRBJ2-1; D perhaps matches TRBD1 (7 bases). The material sequenced was peripheral blood. The sequence came from a woman aged 65 to 85 with acute or convalescent COVID-19. CDR3 sequence: CATEGPLQGGEQFF. DNA of the CDR3: TGTGCCACCGAGGGTCCCCTGCAGGGGGGTGAGCAGTTCTTC. Full variable domain (missing parts from reference TRBV2 and TRBJ2-1): EPEVTQTPSHQVTQMGQEVILRCVPISNHLYFYWYRQILGQKVEFLVSFYNNEISEKSEIFDDQFSVERPDGSNFTLKIRSTKLEDSAMYFCATEGPLQGGEQFFGPGTRLTVL.